These 28 T cell receptor beta chains were all obtained from the same sample, sequenced in a study of blood T cells in healthy people across ages. Through a sample-barcoded 5' primer and a J-beta primer mix, a second PCR was run for roughly 7 to 12 cycles. MiXCR, applied by TCRdb to the 5' RACE reads, yields one record per CDR3 protein. The sample has approximately 800,000 distinct CDR3 sequences, 20% to 30% seen once. This sample was shared with a second study, whose subject was T cells of mothers and their children.

The specimen sequenced was blood. Receptor source: a boy younger than 18 in good health.

This clonotype was seen more than once but under ten times. The junction departs from germline at one end; a sequencing error may be responsible. V gene TRBV13 combines with J gene TRBJ2-5; D not certain. From germline, CDR1 is PRHDT and CDR2 FYEKMQ (reference sequence). The CDR3 has 14 residues. CDR3: CANSSGVRYYEQYF. CDR3 DNA: TGTGCCAACAGCTCTGGGGTCAGATACTACGAGCAGTACTTT.

This clonotype showed up just a few times. The CDR3 loop reads CASSERGGGRLIHNEQFF. As DNA, the CDR3 is TGTGCCAGCAGTGAACGTGGCGGGGGGCGCTTAATTCACAATGAGCAGTTCTTC. This chain uses TRBV2 with TRBJ2-1; 8 nucleotides agree with TRBD2. Germline V gives CDR1 SNHLY, CDR2 FYNNEI. Trimming cost V 2 bases and J 5 bases; bases outside gene matches: 14. CDR3 length: 18 residues.

This clonotype occurred many times. V and J are TRBV7-9 and TRBJ2-4; possibly TRBD1 for D (6 bases). CDR3 length: 16 residues. CDR1 and CDR2 (germline): SEHNR, FQNEAQ (reference sequence). Trimming left V 4 bases short and J 8 bases short, with 21 bases between. The CDR3 DNA sequence: TGTGCCAGCAGCTATACCGCCGACAGGATGAGGGACATTCAGTACTTC. It encodes CASSYTADRMRDIQYF.

Points on this clonotype: One junction end disagrees with the germline gene, perhaps due to a read error. This chain uses TRBV5-1 with TRBJ1-3; D remains unclear. CDR3 length: 14 residues. CDR1 is SGHRS and CDR2 is YFSETQ in the germline V gene. CDR3 nucleotides: TGCGCCAGCAGCTTGAACGGGGTGGCCAACACCATACATTTT. Protein product: CASSLNGVANTIHF.

V usage is TRBV7-8 and J usage is TRBJ2-3, with unresolved D. The germline gives CDR1 SGHVS, CDR2 FQNEAQ. This CDR3 is 14 amino acids long. V was trimmed by 1 base and J by 4 bases, leaving 9 bases between them. CDR3 sequence (DNA): TGTGCCAGCAGCTTAGGAAGAGCGTCAGATACGCAGTATTTT. Protein: CASSLGRASDTQYF.

J is TRBJ1-4 and V is TRBV2; the D is unclear. The length of the CDR3 is 10 residues. Germline CDR1 reads SNHLY; CDR2 reads FYNNEI. V dropped 6 bases and J dropped 10 bases, with 6 bases sitting between them. The CDR3 here is CASRRGKLFF. CDR3 sequence (DNA): TGTGCCAGCAGACGGGGAAAACTGTTTTTT.

The rearrangement links TRBV7-2 to TRBJ1-1; 8 positions match TRBD1. V shed 7 bases, J shed 1 base, and the junction held 8 bases outside the gene matches. CDR3 length: 15 amino acids. Germline V lookup: CDR1 SGHTA, CDR2 FQGNSA. The CDR3 DNA reads TGTGCCAGCACCATTGGGGGGACAGGGAACACTGAAGCTTTCTTT. Its translation: CASTIGGTGNTEAFF.

This chain connects TRBV20-1 to TRBJ2-4, with a weak D call TRBD1 (6 bases). This CDR3 has 13 residues. V shed 3 bases and J shed 8 bases, with 14 bases lying between them. The germline V gene has CDR1 DFQATT and CDR2 SNEGSKA (reference sequence). Here the CDR3 reads CSASPTGWDIQYF. CDR3 DNA: TGCAGTGCTAGCCCTACAGGGTGGGACATTCAGTACTTC.

This sequence joins TRBV2 and TRBJ1-2, with D perhaps matching TRBD1 (6 bases). Germline V CDR1 and CDR2: SNHLY, FYNNEI. CDR3 length equals 16 residues. Trimming pared 7 bases from V and 7 bases from J, leaving 25 bases between. This CDR3 is CASTSELNRVYGGYTF. The CDR3 DNA sequence: TGTGCCAGCACCTCGGAGCTAAACAGGGTTTACGGTGGCTACACCTTC.

This clonotype was seen more than once but under ten times. The J gene is TRBJ1-2, the V gene TRBV5-1; 7 bases match TRBD1. The CDR3 is 18 residues long. Germline CDR1 reads SGHRS; CDR2 reads YFSETQ. After removal of 0 bases from V and 1 base from J, the junction contained 12 bases not matched to a gene. As DNA, the CDR3 is TGCGCCAGCAGCTTGGTGGAGGGGGCGAATTCTGGTAACTATGGCTACACCTTC. This encodes CASSLVEGANSGNYGYTF.

This clonotype was detected only a few times. The V gene is TRBV10-3, the J gene TRBJ2-5, with D possibly being TRBD1 (5 bases). From germline, CDR1 is ENHRY and CDR2 SYGVKD. Between the trimmed V and J ends, which lost 3 bases and 5 bases, there was a span of 13 bases. This CDR3 is 14 amino acids long. The DNA of the CDR3 is TGTGCCATCAGTGAAGGACAAGGCCCGGAGACCCAGTACTTC. The encoded protein is CAISEGQGPETQYF.

The sample holds a few counts of this clonotype. The rearrangement joins TRBV5-4 to TRBJ2-3; the D is unclear. The V end was cut by 0 bases, the J end by 2 bases, with 7 bases between. CDR1 SGHNT and CDR2 YYREEE come from the germline V gene (reference sequence). This CDR3 is 14 amino acids long. CDR3 sequence reads: CASSLEVVTDTQYF. CDR3 nucleotide sequence: TGTGCCAGCAGCTTGGAGGTGGTCACAGATACGCAGTATTTT.

This clonotype was observed a handful of times. The genes are TRBV6-1 and TRBJ2-7; TRBD2 matches 11 bases. Matching the DNA end better, TRBJ2-1 makes the J call doubtful. The germline V gene has CDR1 MNHNS and CDR2 SASEGT. The CDR3 sequence is 15 residues long. The CDR3: CASSDLAGGYNEQFF. The CDR3 nucleotides read TGTGCCAGCAGTGATCTAGCGGGGGGATACAATGAGCAGTTCTTC.

This clonotype was observed a handful of times. The junction and the germline gene differ at one end; a read error may be behind it. This chain connects TRBV6-6 to TRBJ2-1, with D unresolved. This CDR3 contains 13 residues. The germline CDR1 and CDR2 sequences are MNHNY and SVGAGI (reference sequence). CDR3 DNA sequence: TGCGCCAGCAGCCTCCCCTCGTACAATGAGCAGTTCTTC. Translation: CASSLPSYNEQFF.

The chain employs TRBV5-1 and TRBJ1-4; D unclear. Germline V gene lookup returns CDR1 SGHRS and CDR2 YFSETQ. Trimming removed 0 bases at V and 8 bases at J, with 11 bases between. The CDR3 sequence is 14 residues long. In nucleotides, the CDR3 is TGCGCCAGCAGCTTGGCGGGGATGTCGGAAAAACTGTTTTTT. It codes for CASSLAGMSEKLFF.

This chain joins TRBV3-1 and TRBJ2-1; D unclear. This CDR3 contains 11 residues. Germline CDR1 LGHDT, CDR2 YNNKEL (reference sequence). V shed 5 bases and J shed 10 bases, with 9 bases lying between them. The CDR3 DNA is TGTGCCAGCAGCTTCAGTCTAGAGCAGTTCTTC. Translation: CASSFSLEQFF.

The sample holds a few counts of this clonotype. The chain carries TRBV29-1 and TRBJ2-3; 7 nucleotides match TRBD1. V dropped 3 bases and J dropped 11; count of bases not matched to a gene: 11. The CDR3 is made up of 13 amino acids. CDR1 and CDR2 (germline): SQVTM, ANQGSEA. CDR3 sequence: CSVDLSGQVMQYF. CDR3 bases: TGCAGCGTTGACCTCTCAGGACAGGTTATGCAGTATTTT.

The chain has TRBV5-5 and TRBJ2-5; 12 bases fit TRBD1. Germline trimming cut 2 bases from V and 5 bases from J; bases unmatched to any gene: 10. Germline lookup yields CDR1 SGHKS and CDR2 YYEKEE (reference sequence). CDR3 size: 17 residues. The CDR3 is CASSLLSGTGGFETQYF. CDR3 DNA sequence: TGTGCCAGCAGCTTACTTTCCGGGACAGGGGGCTTCGAGACCCAGTACTTC.

A few counts support this clonotype. At one boundary the junction diverges from the germline segment, which might be a read error. The rearrangement links TRBV9 to TRBJ2-1; D possibly corresponds to TRBD2 (7 bases). From germline, CDR1 is SGDLS and CDR2 YYNGEE. The CDR3 consists of 16 residues. CDR3 DNA sequence: TGTGCCAGCAGCGTAGGCCTCTCGGGGGGCCTCAATAAGCAGTTCTTC. This translates into CASSVGLSGGLNKQFF.

This clonotype occurred a few times. The V call is TRBV7-2, the J call TRBJ2-7; D gene unclear. Germline V gives CDR1 SGHTA, CDR2 FQGNSA. V lost 4 bases to trimming and J lost 2 bases, with 12 bases between them. The CDR3 is 14 residues long. CDR3 nucleotides: TGTGCCAGCAGCTCTGGTCCAGGTGCCTACGAGCAGTACTTC. The encoded protein is CASSSGPGAYEQYF.

This clonotype has just a few counts. The chain uses TRBV9 and TRBJ2-7; a possible D gene is TRBD2 (6 bases). The V end was cut by 4 bases, the J end by 4 bases, with 12 bases between. Germline V gene data show CDR1 as SGDLS and CDR2 as YYNGEE. CDR3 length: 13 amino acids. This CDR3 is CASSSPGRYEQYF. For the CDR3, the DNA is TGTGCCAGCAGCTCCCCTGGGAGGTACGAGCAGTACTTC.

The rearrangement links TRBV12-3 or TRBV12-4 to TRBJ1-1; D unresolved. This CDR3 comprises 14 residues. The V end lost 3 bases, the J end lost 4 bases, and 12 bases lay between the germline ends. The CDR3 coding sequence is TGTGCCAGCAGTTTTCTTTCGGCGGCCACTGAAGCTTTCTTT. Translation gives CASSFLSAATEAFF.

With regard to this clonotype: A read error may produce the germline difference seen at one junction end. CDR3: CASGFILAGGSYNEQFF. CDR3 DNA: TGTGCCAGCGGCTTCATCCTAGCGGGGGGCTCCTACAATGAGCAGTTCTTC. The rearrangement joins TRBV7-9 to TRBJ2-1; TRBD2 aligns across 11 bases. This CDR3 has 17 residues. The germline gives CDR1 SEHNR, CDR2 FQNEAQ (reference sequence).

The rearrangement joins TRBV12-3 or TRBV12-4 to TRBJ1-1; unclear D gene. This CDR3 is 13 amino acids long. V was pared by 6 bases and J by 5 bases, with 13 bases between. CDR3 sequence reads: CASRSQEGTEAFF. CDR3 nucleotides: TGTGCCAGCAGATCCCAGGAGGGAACTGAAGCTTTCTTT.

This clonotype was detected a few times. This sequence joins TRBV4-1 and TRBJ2-7, with 9 positions matching TRBD1. The CDR3 is 16 residues long. The V gene end was trimmed by 4 bases and the J gene end by 1 base; junction bases not matched to a gene: 8. Looked up from germline, CDR1 is MGHRA and CDR2 is YSYEKL. CDR3 bases: TGCGCCAGCAGCCCCCCCGGCGGGACAGGGTCCTACGAGCAGTACTTC. It codes for CASSPPGGTGSYEQYF.

This clonotype was counted a single time. J is TRBJ2-3 and V is TRBV4-1; D unresolved. Germline V gene sequence: CDR1 MGHRA, CDR2 YSYEKL. The CDR3 extends over 16 amino acids. Trimming removed 1 base from V and 0 bases from J, with 11 bases in between. Here the CDR3 DNA reads TGCGCCAGCAGCCAAGGCGCCTGGAAAAGCACAGATACGCAGTATTTT. It is translated as CASSQGAWKSTDTQYF.

The chain couples TRBV20-1 to TRBJ1-2; 12 nucleotides align to TRBD1. The germline V gene encodes CDR1 DFQATT and CDR2 SNEGSKA (reference sequence). The CDR3 length is 14 residues. After removal of 3 bases from V and 6 bases from J, the junction contained 5 bases not matched to a gene. CDR3 nucleotides: TGCAGTGCTAGGCCCGGGACAGGGGGCCATGGCTACACCTTC. Its translation: CSARPGTGGHGYTF.

This rearrangement joins TRBV13 to TRBJ2-3, with 9 bases that match TRBD1. The CDR3 has 16 amino acids. Germline V gene data show CDR1 as PRHDT and CDR2 as FYEKMQ (reference sequence). V lost 4 bases and J lost 3; bases outside the gene matches: 8. Written as DNA, the CDR3 is TGTGCCAGCAGCTACACCGGGACAGGGTCGACAGATACGCAGTATTTT. Residues: CASSYTGTGSTDTQYF.